The rows below give T cell receptor beta chains drawn from one sample of a study of blood T cell repertoires in COVID-19. Repertoires were generated with immunoSEQ multiplex PCR, while TCRdb's copy carries only in-frame clones and drops some. The table records roughly 97,000 clones, roughly 89% of them present only once. The sample was peripheral blood. All receptors derive from a human donor in a cohort sampled during active COVID-19. Each CDR3 is given with its conserved first and last residue.

>TRBV20-1|TRBJ1-6
CSARLGGMVF
>TRBV11-2|TRBJ1-4
CASSLAATNEKLFF
>TRBV6-6|TRBJ2-3
CASSTDRGSPADTQYF
>TRBV6-6|TRBJ2-1
CASSTGDNEQFF
>TRBV4-2|TRBJ2-7
CASSQDLLAGARSYEQYF
>TRBV7-2|TRBJ1-2
CASSPRPDRVGYTF
>TRBV18|TRBJ1-2
CASHRGGDYGYTF
>TRBV5-5|TRBJ2-5
CASSVRQGRQETQYF
>TRBV4-1|TRBJ1-3
CASSQGFNRDTNGAIYF
>TRBV5-4|TRBJ2-1
CASSLGSTYNEQFF
>TRBV7-2|TRBJ2-5
CASSLAREETQYF
>TRBV3-1/TRBV3-2|TRBJ1-1
CASSQDHGNTEAFF
>TRBV29-1|TRBJ1-1
CSVAGVTEAFF
>TRBV19|TRBJ1-6
CASSMKTRSYNSPLHF
>TRBV10-3|TRBJ2-7
CAISPGLAGEQYF
>TRBV7-9|TRBJ1-2
CASSLSRGDYGYTF
>TRBV7-9|TRBJ1-3
CASSTSGGTGNTIYF
>TRBV28|TRBJ1-4
CASRDRDIGEKLFF
>TRBV6-5|TRBJ2-7
CASSYSLRTGGEQYF
>TRBV6-1|TRBJ1-6
CASSDQQANSPLHF
>TRBV28|TRBJ1-3
CASSLWAAGNTIYF
>TRBV7-8|TRBJ1-1
CASSWPGQGNTEAFF
>TRBV10-3|TRBJ2-3
CAISAAPGDTQYF
>TRBV11-2|TRBJ2-1
CASSLATNAVLVGEQFF
>TRBV19|TRBJ2-2
CASNGGVLNTGELFF
>TRBV12-3/TRBV12-4|TRBJ1-2
CASSIQDFYGYTF
>TRBV6-5|TRBJ2-3
CAGHTRATDTQYF
>TRBV28|TRBJ2-3
CASRDFGGSTDTQYF
>TRBV6-2/TRBV6-3|TRBJ1-2
CASSWATALDYGYTF
>TRBV27|TRBJ2-7
CASSLFSIGGKGTSGSESPYEQYF
>TRBV5-1|TRBJ1-2
CASSPGTASLGYGYTF
>TRBV19|TRBJ1-5
CASNPRRGSNQPQHF
>TRBV6-5|TRBJ1-6
CASHSYNSPLHF
>TRBV7-9|TRBJ2-7
CASSPGSPKDEQYF
>TRBV19|TRBJ1-6
CASSIPGHNSPLHF
>TRBV6-1|TRBJ1-3
CASSGRQGSLGSGNTIYF
>TRBV7-3|TRBJ2-1
CASSLAPGLGATYNEQFF
>TRBV2|TRBJ1-3
CARRQSSGNTIYF
>TRBV7-3|TRBJ1-4
CASSSLSSTTATNEKLFF
>TRBV27|TRBJ1-2
CASSSLRDRGDYGYTF
>TRBV7-9|TRBJ2-1
CASSPAHRSWNEQFF
>TRBV28|TRBJ2-3
CASSTSRILLAGGMNTQYF
>TRBV7-8|TRBJ1-1
CASSLGQTRLNTEAFF